The source of this TCR beta chain is a study of beta chain features in type 1 diabetes. This clone has only a few counts. Its antigen is as yet unknown. Sorted CD4+ subsets: naive, central memory, regulatory, stem cell-like memory (CD45RO/CCR7/CD25/CD127/CD95/CD27 panel). Study results and caveats: TCRB repertoires of naive, central memory and Treg cells appeared more similar among patients than among healthy donors.

With 0 bases clipped from V and 4 bases from J, the junction kept 2 bases outside the gene matches. Germline CDR1 and CDR2: LNHNV and YYDKDF (reference sequence). The CDR3 is 15 residues long. Reverse transcribing all isolated RNA meant expressed TCRB transcripts were sequenced. Roughly 3.6 million reads were obtained on average from naive, central memory and regulatory T cell samples. Generated by immunoSEQ multiplex PCR, the TCRdb table keeps only in-frame clones and is missing some. Of about 470,000 clones listed, 30% were seen once; the top ten hold roughly 0.066%. The TCR sequence derives from a man aged 18 to 29 in good health. Specimen: naive CD4+ T cells from blood. V gene TRBV15 combines with J gene TRBJ2-7; TRBD2 aligns across 11 bases. The CDR3: CATSRDASGRYEQYF. The CDR3 coding sequence is TGTGCCACCAGCAGAGACGCTAGCGGGAGGTACGAGCAGTACTTC.